This T cell receptor (beta chain) was found in a study of cytomegalovirus exposure and HLA in healthy donors. For the study at large: Samples from HLA-typed donors yielded 85 million to 95 million unique TCRs in an early data release.

Study-level points and caveats: In a later analysis, CMV-associated beta chains were mostly HLA-associated, it appeared. Reportedly, HLA-A and HLA-B alleles of most subjects were accurately predicted from TCR beta.

Worth noting for this clone: Its antigen is not identified.

PCR used 60 Vbeta primers and 13 Jbeta primers. Measured with immunoSEQ multiplex PCR; TCRdb has only the in-frame clones, and not every one. The data hold 150,000 to 200,000 clones, with 70% to 90% observed a single time. V lost 4 bases, J lost 2 bases, and 2 bases stayed unmatched. The germline V gene has CDR1 SGHDN and CDR2 FVKESK. This CDR3 has 14 amino acids. The sequencing sample was made of PBMCs. The V call is TRBV14, the J call TRBJ2-7; TRBD1 aligns across 10 bases. The source is a man between 18 and 35 years old in good health and CMV-seropositive. CDR3 sequence reads: CASSRTGGPYEQYF. The CDR3, as DNA: TGTGCCAGCAGCCGGACAGGGGGTCCCTACGAGCAGTACTTC.